This T cell receptor (beta chain) comes out of a study of siplizumab effects on memory and regulatory T cells. Study conclusions and caveats: Neither a naive nor a memory phenotype was assignable to roughly 75-97% of proliferating CD4+ or CD8+ clones. The alloresponse seemed to draw substantially on naive T cells, which appeared more diverse than memory cells. Tracing alloreactive clones into unstimulated subsets worked for only a minor fraction of them. Siplizumab brought about a significant reduction in alloreactive sequences traceable to unstimulated CD4+ memory cells.

Method: immunoSEQ multiplex PCR; TCRdb's copy keeps in-frame clones and lacks some. There are about 82,000 clones in the sample; around 90% occur only once, and under 2% lies in the top ten. Turning to this clone: Its antigen is currently unknown.

This receptor was obtained from a human donor in good health. The sequenced sample was Tregs sorted from blood.

The CDR3 reads CASSFPDRVGPNTGELFF. CDR3 nucleotides: TGCGCCAGCAGCTTTCCGGACAGGGTGGGACCGAACACCGGGGAGCTGTTTTTT. The chain combines TRBV5-1 with TRBJ2-2; TRBD1 aligns across 8 bases. J lost 0 bases, V lost 2 bases, and 9 bases had no gene match. CDR1 is SGHRS and CDR2 is YFSETQ in the germline V gene. The CDR3 is 18 amino acids.